The sequence of this TCR beta chain was determined in a study of metastatic and nonmetastatic thyroid tumors. Looking at the study overall: Blood and tumor or nodule tissue repertoires from malignant and benign thyroid patients were compared.

This clone occurred many times. Nobody among the patients had been given any treatment before thyroid surgery. Original processing methods: It was from CDR3 differences across clinicopathological groups that a distant-metastasis classifier for papillary thyroid cancer was built. Using MiXCR, TCRdb re-called clones from the PCR reads. These V and J calls rely on TCRdb rather than the paper's analysis. The sample lists tens of thousands of clones; 15% to 18% were seen once. The TCR sequence derives from a female donor with papillary thyroid cancer or a benign thyroid nodule (not recorded which). Some clones in this sample may be carry-over from other donors' samples. Source material: blood.

The CDR3 DNA reads as TGTGCCAGCAGCTACCCCTTACCTAGCGGGCCCACAGATACGCAGTATTTT. Translation: CASSYPLPSGPTDTQYF. The chain recombines TRBV7-3 with TRBJ2-3; 8 bases line up with TRBD2. The V gene's germline CDR1 is SGHTA and CDR2 FQGTGA. This CDR3 is 17 amino acids long. V was pared by 4 bases and J by 2 bases, with 11 bases of the junction left unmatched.